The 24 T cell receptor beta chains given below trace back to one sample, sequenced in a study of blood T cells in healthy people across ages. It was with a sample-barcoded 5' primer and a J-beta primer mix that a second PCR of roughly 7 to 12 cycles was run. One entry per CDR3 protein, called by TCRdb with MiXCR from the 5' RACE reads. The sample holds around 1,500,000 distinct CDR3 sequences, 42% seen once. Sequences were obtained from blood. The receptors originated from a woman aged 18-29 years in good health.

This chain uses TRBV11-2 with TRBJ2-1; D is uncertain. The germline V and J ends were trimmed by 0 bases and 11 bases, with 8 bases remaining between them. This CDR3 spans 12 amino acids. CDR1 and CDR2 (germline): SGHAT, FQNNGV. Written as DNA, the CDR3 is TGTGCCAGCAGCTTAGAGGGCCCTCAGCAGTTCTTC. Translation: CASSLEGPQQFF.

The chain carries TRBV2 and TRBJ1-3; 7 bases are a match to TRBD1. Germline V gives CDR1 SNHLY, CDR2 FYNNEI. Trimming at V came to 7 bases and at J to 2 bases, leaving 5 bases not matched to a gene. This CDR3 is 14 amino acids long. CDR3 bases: TGTGCCAGCACCCTGACAGGGACTGGAAACACCATATATTTT. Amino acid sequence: CASTLTGTGNTIYF.

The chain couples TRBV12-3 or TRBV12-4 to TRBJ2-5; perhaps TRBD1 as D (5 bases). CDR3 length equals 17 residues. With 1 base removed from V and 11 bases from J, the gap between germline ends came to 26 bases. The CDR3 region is CASSLGGAHEYYNEQYF. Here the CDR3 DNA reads TGTGCCAGCAGTTTAGGTGGGGCCCACGAATATTACAATGAGCAGTACTTC.

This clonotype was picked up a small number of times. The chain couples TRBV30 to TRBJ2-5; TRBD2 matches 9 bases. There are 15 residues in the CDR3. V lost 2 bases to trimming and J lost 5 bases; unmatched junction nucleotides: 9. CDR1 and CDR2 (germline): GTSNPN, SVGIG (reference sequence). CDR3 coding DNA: TGTGCCTGGAGTACCCTAGCGGGGCAGGGGGAGACCCAGTACTTC. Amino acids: CAWSTLAGQGETQYF.

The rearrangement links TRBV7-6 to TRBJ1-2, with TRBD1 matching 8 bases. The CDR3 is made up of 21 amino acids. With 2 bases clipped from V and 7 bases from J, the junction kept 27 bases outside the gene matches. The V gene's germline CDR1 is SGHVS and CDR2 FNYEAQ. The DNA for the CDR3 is TGTGCCAGCAGCTTAAACCGTCGGCCCGGACAGGGCGCTCCTGTAAAGGGTGGCTACACCTTC. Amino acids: CASSLNRRPGQGAPVKGGYTF.

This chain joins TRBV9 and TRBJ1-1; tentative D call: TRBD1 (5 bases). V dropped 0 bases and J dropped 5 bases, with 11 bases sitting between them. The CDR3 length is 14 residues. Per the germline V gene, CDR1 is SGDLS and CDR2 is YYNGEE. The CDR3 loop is CASSVAGTETEAFF. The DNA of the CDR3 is TGTGCCAGCAGCGTAGCGGGGACGGAGACTGAAGCTTTCTTT.

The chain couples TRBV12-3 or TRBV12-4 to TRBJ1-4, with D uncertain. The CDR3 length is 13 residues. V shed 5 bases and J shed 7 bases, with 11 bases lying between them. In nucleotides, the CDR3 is TGTGCCAGCAGTCTAGACTCGGGTGAAAAACTGTTTTTT. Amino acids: CASSLDSGEKLFF.

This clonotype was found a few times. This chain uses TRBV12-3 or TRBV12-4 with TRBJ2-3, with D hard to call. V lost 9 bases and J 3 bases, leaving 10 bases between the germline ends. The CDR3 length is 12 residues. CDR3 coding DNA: TGTGCCAGTACGGATGGGACAGATACGCAGTATTTT. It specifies CASTDGTDTQYF.

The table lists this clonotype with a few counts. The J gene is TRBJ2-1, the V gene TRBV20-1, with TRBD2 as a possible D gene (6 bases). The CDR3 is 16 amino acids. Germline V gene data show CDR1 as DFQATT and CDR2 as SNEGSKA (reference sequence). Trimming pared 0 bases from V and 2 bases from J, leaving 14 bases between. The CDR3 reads CSARDLRAGPYNEQFF. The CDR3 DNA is TGCAGTGCTAGAGATCTGCGAGCGGGCCCCTACAATGAGCAGTTCTTC.

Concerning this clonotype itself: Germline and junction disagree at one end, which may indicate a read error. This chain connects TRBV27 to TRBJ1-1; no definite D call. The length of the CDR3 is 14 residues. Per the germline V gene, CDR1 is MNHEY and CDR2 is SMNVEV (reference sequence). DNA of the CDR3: TGTGCCAGCTCGAAGAATTCACAACGAACTGAGGCTTTCTTT. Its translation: CASSKNSQRTEAFF.

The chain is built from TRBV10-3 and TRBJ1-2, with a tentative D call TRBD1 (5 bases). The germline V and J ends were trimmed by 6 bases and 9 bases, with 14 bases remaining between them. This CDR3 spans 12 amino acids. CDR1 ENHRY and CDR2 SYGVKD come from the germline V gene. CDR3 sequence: CAIRGGRLSYTF. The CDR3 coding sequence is TGTGCCATCAGGGGGGGGAGATTGAGCTACACCTTC.

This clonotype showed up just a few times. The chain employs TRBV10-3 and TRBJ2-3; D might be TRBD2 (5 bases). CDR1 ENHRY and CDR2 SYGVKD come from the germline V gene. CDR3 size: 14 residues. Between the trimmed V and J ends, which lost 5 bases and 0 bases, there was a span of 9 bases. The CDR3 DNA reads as TGTGCCATCAGTAATAGCGTTAGCACAGATACGCAGTATTTT. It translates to CAISNSVSTDTQYF.

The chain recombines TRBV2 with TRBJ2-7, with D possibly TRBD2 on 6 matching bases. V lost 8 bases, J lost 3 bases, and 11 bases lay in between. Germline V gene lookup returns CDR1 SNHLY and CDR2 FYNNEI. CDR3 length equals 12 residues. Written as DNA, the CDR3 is TGTGCCAGCGGGGCGGGAATCTACGAGCAGTACTTC. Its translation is CASGAGIYEQYF.

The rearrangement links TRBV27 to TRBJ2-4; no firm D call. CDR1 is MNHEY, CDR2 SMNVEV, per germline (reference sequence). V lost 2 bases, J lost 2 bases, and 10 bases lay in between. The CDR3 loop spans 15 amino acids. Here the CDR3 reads CASSLGGRTKNIQYF. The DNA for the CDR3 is TGTGCCAGCAGTTTAGGTGGTCGAACCAAAAACATTCAGTACTTC.

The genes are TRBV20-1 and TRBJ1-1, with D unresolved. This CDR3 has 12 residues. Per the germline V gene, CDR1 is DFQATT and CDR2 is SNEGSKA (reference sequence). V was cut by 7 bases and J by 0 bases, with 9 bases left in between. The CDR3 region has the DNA TGCAGTGGTTCAGTTATGAACACTGAAGCTTTCTTT. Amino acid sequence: CSGSVMNTEAFF.

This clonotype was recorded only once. The CDR3 sequence is CASSVRDNYNEQFF. The CDR3 bases are TGTGCCAGCAGTGTCCGGGACAACTACAATGAGCAGTTCTTC. This chain joins TRBV27 and TRBJ2-1; a possible D gene is TRBD1 (6 bases). V was pared by 5 bases and J by 3 bases, with 11 bases between. CDR1 and CDR2 (germline): MNHEY, SMNVEV (reference sequence). The CDR3 spans 14 residues.

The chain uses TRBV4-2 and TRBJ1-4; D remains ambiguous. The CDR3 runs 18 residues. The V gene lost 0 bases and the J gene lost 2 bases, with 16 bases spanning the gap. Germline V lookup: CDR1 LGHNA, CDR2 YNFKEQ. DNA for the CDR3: TGTGCCAGCAGCCAAGATATGGTTAGGGCAGGCACTAATGAAAAACTGTTTTTT. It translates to CASSQDMVRAGTNEKLFF.

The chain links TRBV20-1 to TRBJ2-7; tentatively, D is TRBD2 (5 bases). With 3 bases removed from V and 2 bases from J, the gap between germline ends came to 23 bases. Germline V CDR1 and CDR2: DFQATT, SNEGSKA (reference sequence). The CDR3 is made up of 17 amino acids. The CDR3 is CSASGVAETPGAYEQYF. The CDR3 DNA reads TGCAGTGCTAGCGGGGTGGCAGAAACCCCAGGCGCCTACGAGCAGTACTTC.

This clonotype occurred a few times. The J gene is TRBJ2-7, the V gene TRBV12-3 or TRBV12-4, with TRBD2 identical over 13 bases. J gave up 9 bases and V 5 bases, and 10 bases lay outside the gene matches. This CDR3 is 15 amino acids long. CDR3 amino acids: CASSPSGTSGTPQYF. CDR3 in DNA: TGTGCCAGCAGTCCCTCCGGGACTAGCGGGACCCCGCAGTACTTC.

The CDR3 sequence: CGGGATSTDTQYF. CDR3 nucleotides: TGTGGCGGAGGAGCAACTAGCACAGATACGCAGTATTTT. This sequence joins TRBV30 and TRBJ2-3; possible D gene TRBD2, 5 bases. From germline, CDR1 is GTSNPN and CDR2 SVGIG (reference sequence). This CDR3 comprises 13 residues.

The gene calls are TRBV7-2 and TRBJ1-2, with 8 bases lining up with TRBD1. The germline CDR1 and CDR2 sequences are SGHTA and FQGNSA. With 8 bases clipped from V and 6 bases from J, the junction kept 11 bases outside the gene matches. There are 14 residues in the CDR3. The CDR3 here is CASGSQGANDGYTF. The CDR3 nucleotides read TGTGCCAGCGGCTCTCAGGGGGCGAACGATGGCTACACCTTC.

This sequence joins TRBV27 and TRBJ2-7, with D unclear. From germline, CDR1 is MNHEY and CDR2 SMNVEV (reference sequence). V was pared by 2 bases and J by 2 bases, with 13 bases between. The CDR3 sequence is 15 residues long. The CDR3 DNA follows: TGTGCCAGCAGTTTAAAGGGTCTTCCCCCCTACGAGCAGTACTTC. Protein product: CASSLKGLPPYEQYF.

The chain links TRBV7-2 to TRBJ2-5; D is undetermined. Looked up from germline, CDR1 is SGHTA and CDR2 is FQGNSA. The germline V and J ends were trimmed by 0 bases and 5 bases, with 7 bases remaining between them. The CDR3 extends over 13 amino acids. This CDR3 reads CASSLASWETQYF. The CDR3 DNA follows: TGTGCCAGCAGCTTAGCGTCTTGGGAGACCCAGTACTTC.

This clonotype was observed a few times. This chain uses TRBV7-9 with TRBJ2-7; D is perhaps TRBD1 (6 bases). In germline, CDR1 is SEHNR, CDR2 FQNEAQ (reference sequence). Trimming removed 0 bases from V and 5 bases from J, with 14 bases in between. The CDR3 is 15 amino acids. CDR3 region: CASSLAQGLVHEQYF. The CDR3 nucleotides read TGTGCCAGCAGCTTAGCGCAGGGGCTAGTCCACGAGCAGTACTTC.